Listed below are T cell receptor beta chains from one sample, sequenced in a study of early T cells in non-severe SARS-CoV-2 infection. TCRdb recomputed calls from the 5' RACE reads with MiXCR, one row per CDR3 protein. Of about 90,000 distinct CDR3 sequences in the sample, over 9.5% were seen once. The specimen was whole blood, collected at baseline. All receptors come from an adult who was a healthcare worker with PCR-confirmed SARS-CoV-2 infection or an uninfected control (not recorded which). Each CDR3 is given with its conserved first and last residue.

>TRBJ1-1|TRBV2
CASSDWGVDTEAFF
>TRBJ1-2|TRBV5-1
CASSLDGVGYTF
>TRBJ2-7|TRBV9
CASSVGGGTYEQYF
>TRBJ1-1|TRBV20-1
CRLVEVRDTEAFF
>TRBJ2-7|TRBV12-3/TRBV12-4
CASSFAVYEQYF
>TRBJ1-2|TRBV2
CASSEADWDGPGGYTF
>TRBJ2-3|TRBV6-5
CASSYGRRKSTDTQYF
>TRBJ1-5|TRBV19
CASSREPTKLQPQHF
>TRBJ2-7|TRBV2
CASSDLAESLEQYF
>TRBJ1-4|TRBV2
CASRTGPGGEKLFF
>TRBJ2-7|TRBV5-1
CASSITPGHLYEQYF
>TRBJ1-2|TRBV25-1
CASSGGSGYTF
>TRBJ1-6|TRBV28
CASLGSVSPLHF
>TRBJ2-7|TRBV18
CASSADRGAYEQYF
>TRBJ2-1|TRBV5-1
CASSLPTPGPFDEQFF
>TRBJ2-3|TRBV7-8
CASSPLAGLTDTQYF
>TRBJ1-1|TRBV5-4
CASSLNGIRVVNTEAFF
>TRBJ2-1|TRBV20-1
CSAIPGLVVGEQFF
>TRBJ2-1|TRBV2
CASSGQNSGGPYSYNEQFF
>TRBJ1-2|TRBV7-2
CASSFRTANYGYTF
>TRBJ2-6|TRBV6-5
CASRNAGANVLTF
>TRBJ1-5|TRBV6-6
CASSDRVPNQPQHF
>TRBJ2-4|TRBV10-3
CATSDWGGKNIQYF
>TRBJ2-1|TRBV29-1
CSVSLVFSYNEQFF
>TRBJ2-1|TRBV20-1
CSARGGTRNNEQFF
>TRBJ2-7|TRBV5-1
CASSSGLAGGHYEQYF
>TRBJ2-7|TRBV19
CATSASAAGTYEQYF
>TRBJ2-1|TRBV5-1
CASSFRTSGGVNEQFF